This section outlines one TCR beta chain sequence together with its context. Its antigen is not known. This sample was included in a study of cytomegalovirus exposure and HLA in healthy donors. Overall study: There were approximately 85 million unique TCRs (from HLA-typed donors) in an early data release.

Study results and caveats: One cluster of highly shared sequence variants probably arose as a sequencing artifact. Analyzed later, association rates of TCRs varied across HLA loci, with DRB1 most and HLA-C fewest.

Use of 60 Vbeta and 13 Jbeta primers characterized the PCR. The method was immunoSEQ multiplex PCR; TCRdb's version includes in-frame clones alone and lacks a portion of them. Recorded here are tens of thousands of clones; the top ten clones represent over 4%. With 2 bases removed from V and 6 bases from J, the gap between germline ends came to 14 bases. The CDR3 consists of 16 residues. Per the germline V gene, CDR1 is SEHNR and CDR2 is FQNEAQ (reference sequence). The V call is TRBV7-9, the J call TRBJ1-6; no reliable D call. The clonotype originates from a woman in her thirties or forties in good health and CMV-seropositive. Material for sequencing was PBMCs. CDR3 nucleotide sequence: TGTGCCAGCAGCTTAAGGAGTTACAATCCTAATTCACCCCTCCACTTT. Its protein is CASSLRSYNPNSPLHF.